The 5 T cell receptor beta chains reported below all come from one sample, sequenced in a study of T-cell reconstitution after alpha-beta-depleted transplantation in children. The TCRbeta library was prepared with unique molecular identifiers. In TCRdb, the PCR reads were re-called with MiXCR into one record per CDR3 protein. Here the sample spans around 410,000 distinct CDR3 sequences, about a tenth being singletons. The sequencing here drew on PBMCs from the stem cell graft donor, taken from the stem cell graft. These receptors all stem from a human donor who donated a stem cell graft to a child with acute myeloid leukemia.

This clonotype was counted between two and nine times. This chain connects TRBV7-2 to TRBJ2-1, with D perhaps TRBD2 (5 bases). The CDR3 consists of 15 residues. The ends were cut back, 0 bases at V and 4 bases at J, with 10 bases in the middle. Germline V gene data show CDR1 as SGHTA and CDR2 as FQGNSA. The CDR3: CASSLAGAWYNEQFF. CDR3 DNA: TGTGCCAGCAGCTTAGCGGGAGCTTGGTACAATGAGCAGTTCTTC.

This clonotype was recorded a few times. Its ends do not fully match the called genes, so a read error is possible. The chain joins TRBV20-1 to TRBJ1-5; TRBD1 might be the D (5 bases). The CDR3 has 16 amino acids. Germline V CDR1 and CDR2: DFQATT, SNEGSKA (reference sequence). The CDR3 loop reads CCARDKGAGRRQPQHF. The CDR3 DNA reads TGCTGTGCTAGAGATAAGGGCGCAGGGAGACGTCAGCCCCAGCATTTT.

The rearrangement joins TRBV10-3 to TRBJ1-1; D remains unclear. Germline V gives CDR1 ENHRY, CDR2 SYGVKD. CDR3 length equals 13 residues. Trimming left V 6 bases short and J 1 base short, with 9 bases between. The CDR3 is CAIRWEGNTEAFF. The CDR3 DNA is TGTGCCATCAGATGGGAAGGGAACACTGAAGCTTTCTTT.

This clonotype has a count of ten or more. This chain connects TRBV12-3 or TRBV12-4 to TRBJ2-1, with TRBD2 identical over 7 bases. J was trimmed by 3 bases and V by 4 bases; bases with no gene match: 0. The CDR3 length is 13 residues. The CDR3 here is CASSWEGYNEQFF. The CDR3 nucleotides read TGTGCCAGCAGTTGGGAGGGCTACAATGAGCAGTTCTTC.

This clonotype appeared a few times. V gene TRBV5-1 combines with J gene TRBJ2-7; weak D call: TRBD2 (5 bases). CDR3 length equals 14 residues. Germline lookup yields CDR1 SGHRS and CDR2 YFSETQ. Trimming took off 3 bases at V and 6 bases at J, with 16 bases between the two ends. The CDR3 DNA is TGCGCCAGCAGCTCATCTGGACTTGTAGGCGAGCAGTACTTC. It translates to CASSSSGLVGEQYF.